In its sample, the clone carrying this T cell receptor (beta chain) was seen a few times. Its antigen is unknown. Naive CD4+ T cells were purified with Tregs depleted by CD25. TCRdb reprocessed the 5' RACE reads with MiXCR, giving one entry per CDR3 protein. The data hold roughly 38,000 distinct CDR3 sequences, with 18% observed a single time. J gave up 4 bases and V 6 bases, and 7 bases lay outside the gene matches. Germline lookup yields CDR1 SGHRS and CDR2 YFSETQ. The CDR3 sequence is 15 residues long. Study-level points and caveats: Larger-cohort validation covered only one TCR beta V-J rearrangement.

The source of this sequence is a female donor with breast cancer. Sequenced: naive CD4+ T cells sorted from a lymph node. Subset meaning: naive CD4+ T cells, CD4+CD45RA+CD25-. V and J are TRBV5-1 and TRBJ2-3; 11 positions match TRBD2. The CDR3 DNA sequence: TGCGCCAGCACAAGACTAGCGGGGCTCCCAGATACGCAGTATTTT. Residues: CASTRLAGLPDTQYF.